This T cell receptor (beta chain) came from a study of shared clonotypes between healthy human individuals. Study conclusions and caveats: Generally, estimated richness proved larger in naive subsets than it did in memory subsets.

Points on this clone: Antigen: not known.

TCRdb's copy holds only in-frame clones and misses some; the assay was immunoSEQ multiplex PCR. The sample holds millions of clones, 85% to 95% seen once. Germline values: CDR1 MNHNS, CDR2 SASEGT. V gave up 4 bases and J gave up 0 bases; unmatched junction bases: 15. There are 19 residues in the CDR3. The TCR comes from a young man in good health. The sequenced material came from naive CD4+ T cells sorted from blood. Subset denoted: CD45RA+ positively selected. The genes are TRBV6-1 and TRBJ1-5; TRBD1 aligns across 7 bases. In DNA, the CDR3 is TGTGCCAGCAGTGTCCCGGGACAGAGCAATTTTTATAGCAATCAGCCCCAGCATTTT. Its translation: CASSVPGQSNFYSNQPQHF.